The subject of this entry is one T cell receptor beta chain. This sample is part of a study of Ad26.COV2.S vaccination and SARS-CoV-2 variants. The treatment denotes: some 19 received Ad26.COV2.S at low or high dose, single or two shots; several received placebo; per-sample allocation not given. Day 63 after the first vaccine or placebo injection was the time point for sampling. TCRdb's table, derived via immunoSEQ multiplex PCR, lists solely in-frame clones and lacks some. The sample carries approximately 480,000 clones, approximately 90% recorded once. The sequence derives from a person between 18 and 59 years old who received the Ad26.COV2.S COVID-19 vaccine or a placebo. Sample: peripheral blood, taken in a trial of Ad26.COV2.S vaccine versus placebo.

The CDR3 reads CASTQSGLAGRPSYEQYF. The CDR3 region has the DNA TGTGCCAGCACCCAATCAGGACTAGCGGGAAGACCTTCCTACGAGCAGTACTTC. The J gene is TRBJ2-7, the V gene TRBV21-1; the D call of TRBD2 is as the table states it, not checked on the DNA. TRBV21-1 constitutes a pseudogene. This CDR3 has 18 amino acids.